This entry is about one T cell receptor beta chain. Its antigen is still unknown. No qualities accompany the bases; no much larger clone lies one base away. TCR CDR3 regions were amplified from genomic DNA by multiplex PCR using the deep immunoSEQ assay. Genomic DNA extracted from each cell subset was distributed evenly over all wells of several immunoSEQ 96-well plates, and each plate served as one replicate. For sorted subsets, 200 to 250 ng of genomic DNA, equivalent to 30,000 or so T cell genomes, went into each replicate PCR. The purified libraries were quantified using a Qubit 3.0 fluorometer, sized with a Bioanalyzer 2100, and then quantified again using the KAPA Library Quantification kit. Every immunoSEQ 96-well plate was sequenced on a separate single-read 150-cycle Illumina NextSeq 550 flow cell. The original methods were these. Because only junctional sequences without quality scores were contained in the immunoSEQ output, filtering matching that applied to full-length reads could not be performed. To assign V/J genes and CDR3, sequences were annotated using PyIR, a Python wrapper for IgBLAST v1.9, with IMGT germline references. Reads were removed for weak V/J assignments (E-value above 1e-6), missing CDR3, stop codons, out-of-frame junctions, or ambiguous translated residues. V3J clonotypes were defined by identical inferred V gene, J gene, and CDR3 amino acid sequence. To compute the percentage overlap between repertoires, the number of shared unique clonotypes was divided by the size of the smaller repertoire. Three approaches were used to assess repertoire richness: RTK rarefaction, the Chao1 estimator, and Recon v2.1 estimates of unobserved clonotypes. For all TCRbeta clonotypes obtained by the gDNA method from a handful of donors, generation probabilities were computed with OLGA. TCRdb provides this immuneACCESS table in a form limited to in-frame rearrangements. Some clones are lacking; in checked studies, under half of them reflect an unresolved V gene, and why the rest are absent is not known. V, J and clone size reflect that table, while D and trimming were determined from the DNA. In all, the sample holds 2,500,000 or so clones, and around 90% of those were seen once. About 0.41% of the sample goes to the ten largest clones.

These data are taken from a study of shared clonotypes between healthy human individuals (dated by TCRdb to the early 2020s). In terms of the full investigation: A few men and a couple of women, aged 18 to 49 years, made up the cohort. The study deeply sequenced blood TCR repertoires of five healthy adults to estimate repertoire size and the extent of clonotype sharing between individuals. Each donor's leukapheresis produced roughly between roughly 0.9 and 8.9 billion PBMCs. For each donor, three plates each were used for CD4 naive and CD4 memory, two plates were used for CD8 naive, and one plate was used for CD8 memory. To increase sequencing depth and limit assay-specific biases, TCR repertoire library preparation and sequencing were carried out by different laboratories using diverse techniques.

Healthy HIV-negative adults with no recently reported acute infections or vaccinations were included as donors. Every donor was a Caucasian adult residing in Nashville, Tennessee, USA. CD4+ T cells were enriched by magnetic negative selection; naive cells were then positively selected on CD45RA, and the negative fraction formed the memory subset. Blood was collected by leukapheresis, and PBMCs were isolated by Ficoll-Histopaque density gradient centrifugation and then cryopreserved in liquid nitrogen vapor phase. Purity and quantity of every magnetically sorted T cell population were checked by analytical flow cytometry. Genomic DNA was isolated from each sorted fraction and quantified by UV absorbance on a Nanodrop 2000c. Findings and caveats that apply to the study as a whole: Based on pairwise subsampling, the degree of clonotype sharing among donors was expected to be affected by sequencing depth. Rarefaction of sorted-subset datasets indicated incomplete sequencing despite the large sequencing depth. Only blood was sampled, and tissue TCR repertoires likely differ from those in blood. Larger estimated clonotype richness was generally found for naive subsets than for memory subsets. The small number of donors limited the genetic and exposure-history diversity represented. Sharing across a handful of donors was observed for about 4.8% of naive CD4, over 3% of naive CD8, 2.3% of memory CD4, and around 0.42% of memory CD8 clonotypes. Clonotypes shared by all four sorted-subset donors showed higher generation probabilities than non-shared clonotypes.

What was sequenced was naive CD4+ T cells from PBMCs. This sample's cell subset or site label indicates: CD45RA+ positively selected. The clonotype was recovered from a man aged 18 to 30 in good health. Some clones in this sample may be carry-over from other donors' samples.

The DNA sequence is TGTGCCAGCAGCGTAGCCCCGCTTTGGGACGAGCAGTACTTC. The translation is CASSVAPLWDEQYF. Rearrangement joined TRBV9 to TRBJ2-7; too little of a D gene remains to name it. Looking up the germline V gene yields CDR1 SGDLS and CDR2 YYNGEE. Cut back by 0 bases and 5 bases, the V and J ends lie 12 bases apart. The CDR3 sequence holds 14 residues, the cysteine and phenylalanine included. Left in the record is the CDR3 DNA by itself, 42 bases read in frame from the first base.